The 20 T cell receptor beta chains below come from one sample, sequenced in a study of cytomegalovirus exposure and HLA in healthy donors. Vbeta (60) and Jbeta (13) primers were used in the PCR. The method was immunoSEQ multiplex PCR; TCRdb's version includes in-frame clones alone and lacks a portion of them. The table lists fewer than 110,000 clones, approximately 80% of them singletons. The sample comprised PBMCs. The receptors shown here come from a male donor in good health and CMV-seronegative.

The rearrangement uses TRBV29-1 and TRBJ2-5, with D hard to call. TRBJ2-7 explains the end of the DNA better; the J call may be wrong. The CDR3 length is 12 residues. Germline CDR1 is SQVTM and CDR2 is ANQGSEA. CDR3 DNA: TGCAGCGTTCTCCAGACTCCCAACGAGCAGTACTTC. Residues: CSVLQTPNEQYF.

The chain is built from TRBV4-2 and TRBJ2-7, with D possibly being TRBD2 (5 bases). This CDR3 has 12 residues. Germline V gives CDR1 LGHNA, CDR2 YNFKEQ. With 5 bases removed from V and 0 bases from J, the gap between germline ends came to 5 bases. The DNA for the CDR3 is TGTGCCAGCAGCGGGAGCTCCTACGAGCAGTACTTC. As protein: CASSGSSYEQYF.

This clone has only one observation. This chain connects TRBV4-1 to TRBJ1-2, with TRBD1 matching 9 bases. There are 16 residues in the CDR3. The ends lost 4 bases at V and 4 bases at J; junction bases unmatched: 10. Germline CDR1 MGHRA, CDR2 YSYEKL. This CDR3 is CASSLPHRGQGYGYTF. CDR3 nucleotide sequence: TGCGCCAGCAGCCTCCCCCACAGGGGGCAGGGCTATGGCTACACCTTC.

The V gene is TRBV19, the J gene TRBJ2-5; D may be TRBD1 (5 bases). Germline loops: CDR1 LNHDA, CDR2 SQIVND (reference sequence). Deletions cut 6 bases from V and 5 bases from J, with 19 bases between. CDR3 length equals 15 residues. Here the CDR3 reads CASSKGRGGRETQYF. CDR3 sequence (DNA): TGTGCCAGTAGCAAGGGGCGCGGCGGTAGGGAGACCCAGTACTTC. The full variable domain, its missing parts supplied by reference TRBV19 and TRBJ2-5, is DGGITQSPKYLFRKEGQNVTLSCEQNLNHDAMYWYRQDPGQGLRLIYYSQIVNDFQKGDIAEGYSVSREKKESFPLTVTSAQKNPTAFYLCASSKGRGGRETQYFGPGTRLLVL.

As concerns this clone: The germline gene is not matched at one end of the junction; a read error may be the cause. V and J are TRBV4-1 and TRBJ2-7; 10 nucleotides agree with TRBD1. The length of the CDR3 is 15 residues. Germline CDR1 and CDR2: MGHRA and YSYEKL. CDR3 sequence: CASSQSGTGAYEQYF. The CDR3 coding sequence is TGCGCCAGTAGCCAATCGGGGACAGGGGCCTACGAGCAGTACTTC.

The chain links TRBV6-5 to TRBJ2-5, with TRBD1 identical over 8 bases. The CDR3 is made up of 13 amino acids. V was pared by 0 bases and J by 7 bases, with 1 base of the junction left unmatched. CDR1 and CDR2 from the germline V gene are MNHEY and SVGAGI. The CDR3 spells CASSYSDRGTQYF. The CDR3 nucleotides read TGTGCCAGCAGTTACTCCGACAGGGGGACCCAGTACTTC.

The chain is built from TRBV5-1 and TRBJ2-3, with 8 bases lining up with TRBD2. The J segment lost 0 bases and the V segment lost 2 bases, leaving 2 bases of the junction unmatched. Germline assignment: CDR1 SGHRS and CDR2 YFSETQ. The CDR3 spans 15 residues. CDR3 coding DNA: TGCGCCAGCAGCTTTAGCGGGACTAGCACAGATACGCAGTATTTT. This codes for CASSFSGTSTDTQYF.

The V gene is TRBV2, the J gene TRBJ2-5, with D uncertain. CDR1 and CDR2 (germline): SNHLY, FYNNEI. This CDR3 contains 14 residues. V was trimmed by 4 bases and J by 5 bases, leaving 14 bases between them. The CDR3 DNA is TGTGCCAGCAGTGTCCCAATTCACTCTGAGACCCAGTACTTC. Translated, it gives CASSVPIHSETQYF.

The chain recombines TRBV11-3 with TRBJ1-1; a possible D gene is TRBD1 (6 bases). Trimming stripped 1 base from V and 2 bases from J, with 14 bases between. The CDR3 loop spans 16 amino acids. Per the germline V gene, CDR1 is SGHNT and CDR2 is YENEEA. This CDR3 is CASSLGPMTGNTEAFF. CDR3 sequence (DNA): TGTGCCAGCAGCTTAGGGCCCATGACAGGTAACACTGAAGCTTTCTTT.

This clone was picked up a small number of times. The CDR3 is CSVDRGRAFF. The CDR3 coding sequence is TGCAGCGTTGACCGGGGGAGGGCTTTCTTT. This chain joins TRBV29-1 and TRBJ1-1; possible D gene TRBD1, 5 bases. This CDR3 contains 10 residues. V was pared by 3 bases and J by 11 bases, with 10 bases between. CDR1 and CDR2 (germline): SQVTM, ANQGSEA.

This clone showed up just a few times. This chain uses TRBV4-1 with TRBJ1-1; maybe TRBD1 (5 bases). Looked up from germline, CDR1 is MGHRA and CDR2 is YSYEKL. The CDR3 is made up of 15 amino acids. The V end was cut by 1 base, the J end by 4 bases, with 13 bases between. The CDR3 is CASSQGGLLGTEAFF. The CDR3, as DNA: TGCGCCAGCAGCCAAGGGGGCCTCCTGGGCACTGAAGCTTTCTTT.

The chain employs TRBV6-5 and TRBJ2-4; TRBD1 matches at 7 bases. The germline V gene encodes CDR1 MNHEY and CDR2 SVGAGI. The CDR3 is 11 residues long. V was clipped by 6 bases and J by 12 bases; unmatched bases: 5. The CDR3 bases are TGTGCCAGCAGATCGAGGGACAGTCAGTACTTC. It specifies CASRSRDSQYF.

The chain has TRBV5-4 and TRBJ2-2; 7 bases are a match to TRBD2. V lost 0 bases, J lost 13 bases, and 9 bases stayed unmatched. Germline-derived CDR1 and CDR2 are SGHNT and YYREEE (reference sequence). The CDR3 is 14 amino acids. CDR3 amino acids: CASSLEGTAGLLFF. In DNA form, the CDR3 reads TGTGCCAGCAGCTTGGAGGGTACAGCGGGGTTGCTGTTTTTT. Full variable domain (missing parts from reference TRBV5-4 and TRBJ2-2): ETGVTQSPTHLIKTRGQQVTLRCSSQSGHNTVSWYQQALGQGPQFIFQYYREEENGRGNFPPRFSGLQFPNYSSELNVNALELDDSALYLCASSLEGTAGLLFFGEGSRLTVL.

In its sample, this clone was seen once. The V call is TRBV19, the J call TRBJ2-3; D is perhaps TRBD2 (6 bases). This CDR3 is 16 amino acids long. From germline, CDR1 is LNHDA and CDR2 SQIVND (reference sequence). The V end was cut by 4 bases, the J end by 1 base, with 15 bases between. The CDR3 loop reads CASSTPGSGGTDTQYF. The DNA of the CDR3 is TGTGCCAGTAGTACCCCAGGTAGCGGTGGCACAGATACGCAGTATTTT.

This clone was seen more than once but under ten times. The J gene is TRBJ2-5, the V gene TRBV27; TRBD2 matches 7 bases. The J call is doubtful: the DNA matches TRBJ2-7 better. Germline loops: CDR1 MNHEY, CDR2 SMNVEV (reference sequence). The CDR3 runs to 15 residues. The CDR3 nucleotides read TGTGCCAGCAGTTTAGCGGGACTATTGCCCAACGAGCAGTACTTC. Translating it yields CASSLAGLLPNEQYF.

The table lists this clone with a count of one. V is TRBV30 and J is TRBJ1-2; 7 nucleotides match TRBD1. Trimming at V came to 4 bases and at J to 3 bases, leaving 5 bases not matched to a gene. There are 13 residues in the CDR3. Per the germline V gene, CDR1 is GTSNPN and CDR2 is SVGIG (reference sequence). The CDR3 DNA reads TGTGCCTGGACCAACAGGGGAGACTATGGCTACACCTTC. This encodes CAWTNRGDYGYTF.

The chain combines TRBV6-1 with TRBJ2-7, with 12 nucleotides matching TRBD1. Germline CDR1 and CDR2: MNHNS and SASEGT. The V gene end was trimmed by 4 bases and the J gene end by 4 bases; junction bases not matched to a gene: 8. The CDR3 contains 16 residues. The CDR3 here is CASSVSPGQGAYEQYF. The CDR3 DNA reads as TGTGCCAGCAGTGTAAGTCCGGGACAGGGGGCGTACGAGCAGTACTTC.

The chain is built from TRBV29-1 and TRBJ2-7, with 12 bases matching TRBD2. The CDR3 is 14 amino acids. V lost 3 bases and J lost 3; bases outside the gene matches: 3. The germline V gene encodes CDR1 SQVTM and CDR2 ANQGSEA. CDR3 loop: CSVEASGRDYEQYF. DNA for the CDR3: TGCAGCGTTGAGGCTAGCGGGAGGGACTACGAGCAGTACTTC.

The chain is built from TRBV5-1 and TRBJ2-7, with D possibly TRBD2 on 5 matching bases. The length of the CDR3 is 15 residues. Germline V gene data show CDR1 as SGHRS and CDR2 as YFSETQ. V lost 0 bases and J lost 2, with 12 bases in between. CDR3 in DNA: TGCGCCAGCAGCTTGGAGGGAGATTTCACCTACGAGCAGTACTTC. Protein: CASSLEGDFTYEQYF. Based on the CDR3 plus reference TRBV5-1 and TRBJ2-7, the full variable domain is KAGVTQTPRYLIKTRGQQVTLSCSPISGHRSVSWYQQTPGQGLQFLFEYFSETQRNKGNFPGRFSGRQFSNSRSEMNVSTLELGDSALYLCASSLEGDFTYEQYFGPGTRLTVT.

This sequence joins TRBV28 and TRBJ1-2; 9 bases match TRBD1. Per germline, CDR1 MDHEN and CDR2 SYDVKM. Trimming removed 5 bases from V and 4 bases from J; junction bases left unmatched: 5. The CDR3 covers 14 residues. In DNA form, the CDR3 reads TGTGCCAGCAGTCCTACACAGGGGGCCTATGGCTACACCTTC. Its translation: CASSPTQGAYGYTF.